These T cell receptor beta chains were read from a single sample in a study of shared clonotypes between healthy human individuals. TCRdb keeps only in-frame clones here, not all; method: immunoSEQ multiplex PCR. The sample holds more than 2,000,000 clones; around 90% are singletons and the top ten take under 0.15%. The sample was naive CD4+ T cells sorted from blood. These receptors originate from a man aged 18 to 29 in good health. The CDR3 runs from the conserved cysteine through the conserved F or W. The D gene is left open where the match is weak. Only some rows state a clone size, as once, few, many or a class for expanded clones.

j_call clone_size d_call v_call cdr3_aa cdr3_nt
TRBJ2-2 - TRBD2 TRBV7-2 CASSFSGGTGELFF TGTGCCAGCAGCTTTAGCGGGGGTACCGGGGAGCTGTTTTTT
TRBJ2-3 - - TRBV11-2 CASSLGMGAPTDTQYF TGTGCCAGCAGCTTAGGAATGGGGGCGCCCACAGATACGCAGTATTTT
TRBJ1-1 - TRBD1 TRBV5-1 CASSSRTGGYTEAFF TGCGCCAGCAGCTCCCGGACAGGGGGCTACACTGAAGCTTTCTTT
TRBJ1-4 - - TRBV10-3 CAISVSGEGEKLFF TGTGCCATCAGTGTTTCGGGGGAAGGTGAAAAACTGTTTTTT
TRBJ2-3 - - TRBV6-7 CASSYTQGITDTQYF TGTGCCAGCAGTTACACCCAGGGGATCACAGATACGCAGTATTTT
TRBJ2-2 - - TRBV25-1 CASMVGGAGTGELFF TGTGCCAGCATGGTGGGGGGCGCGGGCACCGGGGAGCTGTTTTTT
TRBJ1-5 once - TRBV7-9 CASSLGGNNQPQHF TGTGCCAGCAGCTTAGGCGGGAACAATCAGCCCCAGCATTTT
TRBJ2-7 - - TRBV28 CASSLPRILTPYEQYF TGTGCCAGCAGTTTACCCAGGATTTTGACCCCCTACGAGCAGTACTTC
TRBJ1-6 - - TRBV6-5 CASSYSGDRNSPLHF TGTGCCAGCAGTTACTCGGGAGACCGTAATTCACCCCTCCACTTT
TRBJ2-3 - - TRBV2 CASSVWESADTQYF TGTGCCAGCAGTGTATGGGAATCGGCAGATACGCAGTATTTT
TRBJ1-4 - TRBD1 TRBV25-1 CASSVQGSTNEKLFF TGTGCCAGCAGTGTACAGGGGTCAACTAATGAAAAACTGTTTTTT
TRBJ2-1 - TRBD1 TRBV15 CATSRGDRGLYNEQFF TGTGCCACCAGCAGAGGGGACAGGGGGTTGTACAATGAGCAGTTCTTC
TRBJ1-1 - - TRBV30 CAWSPGGGTEAFF TGTGCCTGGAGTCCGGGGGGGGGCACTGAAGCTTTCTTT
TRBJ1-1 - - TRBV11-2 CASSLDRVSGTMNTEAFF TGTGCCAGCAGCTTAGATCGGGTCTCGGGGACCATGAACACTGAAGCTTTCTTT
TRBJ1-5 - - TRBV14 CASSQEGTGRLCNQPQHF TGTGCCAGCAGCCAAGAGGGCACAGGGCGACTTTGCAATCAGCCCCAGCATTTT
TRBJ1-5 - - TRBV10-2 CASSKEWNQPQHF TGCGCCAGCAGCAAAGAATGGAATCAGCCCCAGCATTTT
TRBJ2-1 - TRBD2 TRBV6-5 CASSYSGLADNEQFF TGTGCCAGCAGTTACTCGGGACTAGCTGACAATGAGCAGTTCTTC
TRBJ2-7 - TRBD1 TRBV12-5 CASGFTHPWTGWEQYF TGTGCTAGTGGTTTCACCCACCCTTGGACAGGCTGGGAGCAGTACTTC
TRBJ1-2 - - TRBV28 CASSFYGRSGLLYGYTF TGTGCCAGCAGTTTTTATGGGCGGTCCGGACTTTTATATGGCTACACCTTC
TRBJ2-1 - TRBD2 TRBV4-1 CASSQVVTLAGNNEQFF TGCGCCAGCAGCCAAGTGGTGACGCTAGCGGGGAACAATGAGCAGTTCTTC
TRBJ1-1 - - TRBV5-1 CASSLVRGLQNTEAFF TGCGCCAGCAGCTTAGTCAGGGGCCTTCAGAACACTGAAGCTTTCTTT
TRBJ2-2 - TRBD2 TRBV6-6 CASFTGTSGTGELFF TGTGCCAGTTTCACCGGGACTAGTGGGACCGGGGAGCTGTTTTTT
TRBJ1-6 - - TRBV18 CASSPYEGLNQHF TGTGCCAGCTCACCGTACGAGGGCCTTAACCAGCACTTT
TRBJ1-4 - - TRBV19 CASSIGGGTNEKLFF TGTGCCAGTAGTATCGGAGGGGGAACTAATGAAAAACTGTTTTTT
TRBJ2-7 - - TRBV6-1 CASTDSYEQYF TGTGCCAGCACCGACAGTTACGAGCAGTACTTC
TRBJ1-1 - - TRBV5-4 CASSSGRGYMNTEAFF TGTGCCAGCAGCTCGGGGAGAGGGTACATGAACACTGAAGCTTTCTTT
TRBJ1-1 once - TRBV27 CASSAGMNTEAFF TGTGCCAGCAGCGCAGGGATGAACACTGAAGCTTTCTTT
TRBJ2-1 - TRBD1 TRBV6-1 CASSESAGTGSYNEQFF TGTGCCAGCAGTGAAAGCGCCGGGACAGGGTCCTACAATGAGCAGTTCTTC
TRBJ1-4 - - TRBV28 CASSLNVPATNEKLFF TGTGCCAGCAGTCTCAACGTTCCAGCAACTAATGAAAAACTGTTTTTT
TRBJ1-2 - TRBD1 TRBV18 CASSPPGDSRYGYTF TGTGCCAGCTCACCACCGGGGGACAGCCGATATGGCTACACCTTC
TRBJ2-2 once TRBD2 TRBV27 CASSFKGLNTGELFF TGTGCCAGCAGTTTCAAGGGACTAAACACCGGGGAGCTGTTTTTT